This T cell receptor (beta chain) was sequenced in a study of shared clonotypes between healthy human individuals. Across the whole study: The cohort had two women and three men, ages 18 to 49.

Assay used: immunoSEQ multiplex PCR; TCRdb lists only in-frame clones, some missing. The profile shows fewer than 3 million clones, around 90% of them singletons. The CDR3 totals 17 residues. In germline, CDR1 is SGHNT, CDR2 YENEEA. The V end lost 0 bases, the J end lost 3 bases, and 15 bases lay between the germline ends. The receptor comes from a man aged 18 to 30 in good health. Some clones in this sample may be carry-over from other donors' samples. This rearrangement joins TRBV11-3 to TRBJ1-5, with a possible D match to TRBD1 (6 bases). The source material was naive CD4+ T cells from PBMCs. The subset is: CD45RA+ positively selected. The CDR3 spells CASSLEQGPVFNQPQHF. CDR3 bases: TGTGCCAGCAGCTTAGAACAGGGTCCGGTATTCAATCAGCCCCAGCATTTT. The variable domain in full, with the rest retrieved from reference TRBV11-3 and TRBJ1-5, is EAGVVQSPRYKIIEKKQPVAFWCNPISGHNTLYWYLQNLGQGPELLIRYENEEAVDDSQLPKDRFSAERLKGVDSTLKIQPAELGDSAVYLCASSLEQGPVFNQPQHFGDGTRLSIL.